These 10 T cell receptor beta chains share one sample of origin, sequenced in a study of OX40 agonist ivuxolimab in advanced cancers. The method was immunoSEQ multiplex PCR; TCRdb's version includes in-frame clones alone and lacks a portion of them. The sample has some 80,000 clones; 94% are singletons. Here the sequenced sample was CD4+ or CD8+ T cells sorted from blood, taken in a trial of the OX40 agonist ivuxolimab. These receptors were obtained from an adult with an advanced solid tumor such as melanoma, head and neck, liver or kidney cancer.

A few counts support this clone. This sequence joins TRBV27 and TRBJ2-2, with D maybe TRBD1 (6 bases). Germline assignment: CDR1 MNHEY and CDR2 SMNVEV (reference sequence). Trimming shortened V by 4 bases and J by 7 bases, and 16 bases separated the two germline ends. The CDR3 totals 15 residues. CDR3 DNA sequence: TGTGCCAGCAGTTCCGAACAGGGATGGGTCGGGGAGCTGTTTTTT. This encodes CASSSEQGWVGELFF.

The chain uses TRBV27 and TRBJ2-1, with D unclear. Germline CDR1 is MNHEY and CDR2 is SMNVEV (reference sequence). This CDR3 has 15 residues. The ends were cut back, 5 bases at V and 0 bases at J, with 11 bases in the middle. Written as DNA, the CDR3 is TGTGCCAGCAGTACCCTAGAAATCTCCTACAATGAGCAGTTCTTC. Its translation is CASSTLEISYNEQFF.

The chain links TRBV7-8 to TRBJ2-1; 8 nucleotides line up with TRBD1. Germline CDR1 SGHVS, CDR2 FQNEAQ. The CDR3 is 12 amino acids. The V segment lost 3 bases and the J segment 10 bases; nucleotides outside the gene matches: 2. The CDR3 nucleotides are TGTGCCAGCAGCTTGGACAGGGTAGAGCAGTTCTTC. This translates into CASSLDRVEQFF.

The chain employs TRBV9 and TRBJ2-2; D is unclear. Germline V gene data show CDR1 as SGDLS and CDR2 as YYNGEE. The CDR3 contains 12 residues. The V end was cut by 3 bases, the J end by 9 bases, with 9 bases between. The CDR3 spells CASSAYTRELFF. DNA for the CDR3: TGTGCCAGCAGCGCCTATACCAGGGAGCTGTTTTTT.

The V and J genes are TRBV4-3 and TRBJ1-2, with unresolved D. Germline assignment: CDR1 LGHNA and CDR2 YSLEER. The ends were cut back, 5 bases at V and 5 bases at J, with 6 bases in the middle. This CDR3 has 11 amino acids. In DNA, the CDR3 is TGCGCCAGCAGCTCGGGGTATGGCTACACCTTC. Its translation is CASSSGYGYTF.

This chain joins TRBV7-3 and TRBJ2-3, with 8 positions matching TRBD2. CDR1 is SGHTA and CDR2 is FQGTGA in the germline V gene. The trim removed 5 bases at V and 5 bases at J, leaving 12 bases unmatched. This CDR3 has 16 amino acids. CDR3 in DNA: TGTGCCAGCAGCCCGAGAGCGGGAGCCCCCGGAGATACGCAGTATTTT. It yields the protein CASSPRAGAPGDTQYF.

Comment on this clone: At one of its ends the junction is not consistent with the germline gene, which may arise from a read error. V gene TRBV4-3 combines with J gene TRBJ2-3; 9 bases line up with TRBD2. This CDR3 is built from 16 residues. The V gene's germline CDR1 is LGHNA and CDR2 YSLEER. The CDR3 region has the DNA TGCGCCAGCAGCCAAGAGGTGCGGGGGGGCACGGATACGCAGTATTTT. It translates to CASSQEVRGGTDTQYF.

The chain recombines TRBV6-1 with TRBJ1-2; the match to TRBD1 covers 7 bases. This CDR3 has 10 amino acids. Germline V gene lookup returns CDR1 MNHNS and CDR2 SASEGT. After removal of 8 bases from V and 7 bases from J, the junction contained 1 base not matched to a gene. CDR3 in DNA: TGTGCCAGCGCAGGGGGTGGCTACACCTTC. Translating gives CASAGGGYTF.

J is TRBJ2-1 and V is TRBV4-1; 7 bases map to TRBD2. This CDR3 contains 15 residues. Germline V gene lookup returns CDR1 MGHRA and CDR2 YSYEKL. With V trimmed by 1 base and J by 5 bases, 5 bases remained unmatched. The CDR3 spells CASSQGTSAHNEQFF. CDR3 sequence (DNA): TGCGCCAGCAGCCAAGGTACTAGCGCTCACAATGAGCAGTTCTTC.

CDR3 residues: CASSPPGQGSEETQYF. The DNA for the CDR3 is TGTGCCAGCTCACCTCCGGGACAGGGGTCGGAAGAGACCCAGTACTTC. V is TRBV18 and J is TRBJ2-5; 10 bases are shared with TRBD1. Germline lookup yields CDR1 KGHSH and CDR2 LQKENI. Unmatched junction bases numbered 7, after V lost 3 bases and J lost 3 bases. The CDR3 runs to 16 residues.